The entry below gives a single T cell receptor beta chain sequence along with its context. There is no known antigen for this receptor. Within one base of it there is no much larger clone, and no base qualities were kept. The CDR3 regions of human TCRbeta chains were analyzed by immunosequencing. The authors processed their data as follows. TCRs in the repertoires were matched against a reference library of SARS-CoV-2-specific TCRs that had been generated with the MIRA antigen-specificity platform. Breadth was defined as the fraction of unique TCRs that were SARS-CoV-2-associated. Depth was defined as the fraction of total T cells that were SARS-CoV-2-associated. Using the MIRA data, each spike-specific TCR was mapped to the spike region that the TCR reacts to and placed in a CD4 or CD8 class. Log10-transformed breadth and depth values were compared by one-way ANOVA with Sidak's multiple comparisons tests. TCRdb took over this immuneACCESS table, retaining in-frame rearrangements with V and J assigned. Such tables are incomplete; in checked studies, under half of the missing clones stem from an unresolved V gene, and the remainder is unexplained. V and J calls and clone size are copied from that table; D and trimming were computed from the DNA. The sample yields around 100,000 clones; 84% were counted once. Approximately 15% of the sample rests with the top ten.

This entry is derived from a study of T cell responses to AZD1222 COVID-19 vaccine (dated by TCRdb to the early 2020s). Describing the broader study: AZD1222 recipients whose second dose came at about 4 weeks and those whose second dose came at about 12 weeks were combined into one group, since spike-specific TCR depth and breadth did not differ between the two schedules. Trial participants were enrolled into age subgroups of 18-55, 56-69 and 70-plus years, which contained about 150, 27 and 61 TCR-sequenced participants, respectively. TCR sequencing was performed for 230 to 250 trial participants, of whom 200 to 210 were given two doses of AZD1222 and roughly 25 were given two doses of MenACWY control vaccine. Paper-wide results and their limitations: Spike-specific TCR breadth and depth rose significantly after two AZD1222 doses compared with day 0 and with MenACWY recipients. Reportedly, almost half of the unique spike-specific TCRs recognized epitopes lying outside the regions that are mutated in the B.1.351 and B.1.1.7 variants. CD4 TCRs associated with the vaccine covered the entire spike protein, and the dominant responses were in regions 160-218 and 743-854. Because no day 14 peak-response samples were available, the repertoires could be characterized only after the peak T cell response. In the small 56-69-year group, the increase in depth fell short of significance, most likely because of low power. Only five to seven AZD1222 recipients were SARS-CoV-2 seropositive at baseline, limiting conclusions about previously exposed vaccinees. Most participants were white British and females outnumbered males, and the authors suggested that clonal diversity may have been underestimated.

The CDR3 contains 15 residues, cysteine and phenylalanine counted. Only the CDR3 portion is preserved as DNA: 45 bases, with reading frame beginning at the first base. Trimming costs V 7 bases and J 3 bases, and their ends lie 18 bases apart. In the germline V gene, CDR1 corresponds to ENHRY and CDR2 to SYGVKD. The time point label, as the study defines it: baseline before first vaccination. The vaccinee samples were drawn from two UK trials, COV001 and COV002, one of which was a single-blind randomized controlled phase 2/3 trial testing AZD1222 (ChAdOx1 nCoV-19) in healthy adults. Trial participant PBMC samples were collected at day 0 and day 28 after the second dose for TCRbeta chain sequencing.

The material sequenced was peripheral blood, taken on day 0 of AZD1222 vaccination. Recombination connected TRBV10-3 to TRBJ1-1; the D gene is unclear. The sequence was obtained from an adult in good health. The DNA sequence follows: TGTGCCATCAAACCCCCCTCCGGGGTGGACACTGAAGCTTTCTTT. Translated, this gives CAIKPPSGVDTEAFF.